The 27 T cell receptor beta chains in this list originate from one sample, sequenced in a study of cytomegalovirus exposure and HLA in healthy donors. Use of 60 Vbeta and 13 Jbeta primers characterized the PCR. Produced via immunoSEQ multiplex PCR; TCRdb's table is partial and in-frame only. The sample carries tens of thousands of clones, 65% to 90% recorded once. The sequenced material came from PBMCs. The receptors here all came from a female donor in good health and CMV-seronegative.

This chain links TRBV11-2 with TRBJ2-1, with D tentatively TRBD2 (5 bases). This CDR3 has 14 residues. The V end was cut by 4 bases, the J end by 10 bases, with 17 bases between. Germline V CDR1 and CDR2: SGHAT, FQNNGV. The CDR3 bases are TGTGCCAGCAGCTCTAACGCTAGGACTCGGGAGCAGTTCTTC. Translation gives CASSSNARTREQFF.

V usage is TRBV6-1 and J usage is TRBJ1-6, with a tentative D call TRBD1 (5 bases). The germline V gene has CDR1 MNHNS and CDR2 SASEGT. The V gene lost 3 bases and the J gene lost 6 bases, with 9 bases spanning the gap. The CDR3 is 14 residues long. This chain's CDR3 is CASSEGPFNSPLHF. The CDR3 coding sequence is TGTGCCAGCAGTGAGGGGCCTTTTAATTCACCCCTCCACTTT.

The table lists this clone with a count of one. This chain connects TRBV19 to TRBJ2-5; D unresolved. Germline CDR1 and CDR2: LNHDA and SQIVND (reference sequence). The CDR3 covers 13 residues. Trimming took 3 bases from V and 0 from J, leaving 5 bases between them. CDR3 nucleotide sequence: TGTGCCAGTAGTATTGCGAACCAAGAGACCCAGTACTTC. Protein sequence: CASSIANQETQYF.

The rearrangement uses TRBV11-2 and TRBJ2-5, with D perhaps TRBD1 (6 bases). Looked up from germline, CDR1 is SGHAT and CDR2 is FQNNGV. V lost 9 bases and J lost 4, with 12 bases in between. The CDR3 sequence is 12 residues long. The CDR3 spells CASTRGGETQYF. In DNA form, the CDR3 reads TGTGCCAGTACCCGAGGGGGAGAGACCCAGTACTTC.

The chain employs TRBV19 and TRBJ2-1; D might be TRBD2 (6 bases). The CDR3 covers 15 residues. Germline CDR1 reads LNHDA; CDR2 reads SQIVND (reference sequence). Trimming shortened V by 8 bases and J by 2 bases, and 16 bases separated the two germline ends. The CDR3 DNA reads as TGTGCCAGTGCCGCGGGACTTATGCCCTACAATGAGCAGTTCTTC. Translation gives CASAAGLMPYNEQFF. Drawing the rest from reference TRBV19 and TRBJ2-1, the complete variable domain is DGGITQSPKYLFRKEGQNVTLSCEQNLNHDAMYWYRQDPGQGLRLIYYSQIVNDFQKGDIAEGYSVSREKKESFPLTVTSAQKNPTAFYLCASAAGLMPYNEQFFGPGTRLTVL.

The V and J genes are TRBV5-1 and TRBJ2-1, with 7 nucleotides matching TRBD1. Per germline, CDR1 SGHRS and CDR2 YFSETQ. The V and J ends lost 4 bases and 7 bases, in that order; junction bases with no gene match: 5. The CDR3 is 13 residues long. The CDR3 loop is CASSRQGRNEQFF. The CDR3 DNA reads as TGCGCCAGCAGCCGACAGGGTAGGAATGAGCAGTTCTTC.

The gene calls are TRBV5-1 and TRBJ1-3, with 7 positions matching TRBD1. This CDR3 contains 15 residues. CDR1 SGHRS and CDR2 YFSETQ come from the germline V gene. V shed 4 bases and J 0 bases; nucleotides not matched to a gene: 4. This chain's CDR3 is CASSIQGSSGNTIYF. The CDR3 bases are TGCGCCAGCAGCATACAGGGGAGCTCTGGAAACACCATATATTTT. Drawing the rest from reference TRBV5-1 and TRBJ1-3, the complete variable domain is KAGVTQTPRYLIKTRGQQVTLSCSPISGHRSVSWYQQTPGQGLQFLFEYFSETQRNKGNFPGRFSGRQFSNSRSEMNVSTLELGDSALYLCASSIQGSSGNTIYFGEGSWLTVV.

The chain links TRBV30 to TRBJ2-6, with TRBD2 as a possible D gene (5 bases). The ends were cut back, 2 bases at V and 0 bases at J, with 11 bases in the middle. Per the germline V gene, CDR1 is GTSNPN and CDR2 is SVGIG (reference sequence). CDR3 length equals 16 residues. CDR3: CAWSYGLTSGANVLTF. CDR3 nucleotide sequence: TGTGCCTGGAGTTACGGACTGACCTCTGGGGCCAACGTCCTGACTTTC.

This clone appeared a single time. The rearrangement links TRBV11-2 to TRBJ2-1; the match to TRBD2 covers 7 bases. The V segment lost 8 bases and the J segment 0 bases; nucleotides outside the gene matches: 19. CDR1 is SGHAT, CDR2 FQNNGV, per germline. The length of the CDR3 is 19 residues. In DNA, the CDR3 is TGTGCCAGCCGTATAGCGGGTTGGTTTGGGGGTCGCTCCTACAATGAGCAGTTCTTC. This sequence encodes CASRIAGWFGGRSYNEQFF.

The genes are TRBV7-3 and TRBJ2-3; 12 nucleotides match TRBD2. The J segment lost 4 bases and the V segment lost 1 base, leaving 9 bases of the junction unmatched. The CDR3 contains 18 residues. CDR1 and CDR2 (germline): SGHTA, FQGTGA. The CDR3 coding sequence is TGTGCCAGCAGCTTAAACCCCCTAGCGGGAGGGGGGGCAGATACGCAGTATTTT. The encoded protein is CASSLNPLAGGGADTQYF.

This clone occurred a few times. One junction end disagrees with the germline gene, perhaps due to a read error. The chain recombines TRBV6-1 with TRBJ1-6, with 8 nucleotides matching TRBD1. This CDR3 spans 15 amino acids. Per germline, CDR1 MNHNS and CDR2 SASEGT. CDR3 in amino acids: CASSVSGGVNSPLHF. The CDR3 DNA reads as TGTGCCAGCAGTGTCTCAGGGGGCGTAAATTCACCCCTCCACTTC.

The genes are TRBV29-1 and TRBJ2-5, with 10 bases fitting TRBD1. Germline values: CDR1 SQVTM, CDR2 ANQGSEA. V lost 3 bases, J lost 5 bases, and 6 bases stayed unmatched. This CDR3 spans 14 amino acids. The CDR3, as DNA: TGCAGCGTTGAGCGGACAGGGGGGAGGGAGACCCAGTACTTC. This encodes CSVERTGGRETQYF.

The V and J genes are TRBV6-1 and TRBJ1-1; D gene ambiguous. Trimming took 3 bases from V and 0 from J, leaving 14 bases between them. Germline V CDR1 and CDR2: MNHNS, SASEGT. This CDR3 has 16 amino acids. The CDR3: CASSDELESMNTEAFF. The CDR3 coding sequence is TGTGCCAGCAGTGACGAGTTGGAGTCCATGAACACTGAAGCTTTCTTT.

This chain links TRBV2 with TRBJ2-2; a possible D gene is TRBD2 (6 bases). The CDR3 runs 16 residues. The V and J ends lost 4 bases and 3 bases respectively, with 15 bases between them. Germline assignment: CDR1 SNHLY and CDR2 FYNNEI. The CDR3 DNA reads TGTGCCAGCAGTGTGGGGATATCGGGGGACACCGGGGAGCTGTTTTTT. Translating gives CASSVGISGDTGELFF.

The chain employs TRBV7-2 and TRBJ2-1; the match to TRBD2 covers 7 bases. In germline, CDR1 is SGHTA, CDR2 FQGNSA. Trimming at V came to 5 bases and at J to 4 bases, leaving 8 bases not matched to a gene. The CDR3 spans 15 residues. CDR3: CASSPHSGPYNEQFF. CDR3 DNA: TGTGCCAGCAGCCCTCATAGCGGGCCATACAATGAGCAGTTCTTC.

The rearrangement uses TRBV4-1 and TRBJ2-1; 7 bases fit TRBD2. The J segment lost 8 bases and the V segment lost 1 base, leaving 11 bases of the junction unmatched. Looked up from germline, CDR1 is MGHRA and CDR2 is YSYEKL. The CDR3 spans 16 residues. Written as DNA, the CDR3 is TGCGCCAGCAGCCAAGTCAGACTAGCAGGGCGCTATGAGCAGTTCTTC. Its translation is CASSQVRLAGRYEQFF.

This clone was detected once. CDR3 sequence: CASSRLEAGVSTDTQYF. CDR3 DNA: TGTGCCAGCAGTAGACTAGAAGCGGGAGTGAGCACAGATACGCAGTATTTT. The chain has TRBV2 and TRBJ2-3; 8 nucleotides match TRBD2. The CDR3 runs 17 residues. Per the germline V gene, CDR1 is SNHLY and CDR2 is FYNNEI. Germline trimming cut 5 bases from V and 0 bases from J; bases unmatched to any gene: 10.

This chain joins TRBV28 and TRBJ1-5, with 10 nucleotides matching TRBD1. CDR1 is MDHEN, CDR2 SYDVKM, per germline. This CDR3 is built from 16 residues. Germline trimming cut 7 bases from V and 8 bases from J; bases unmatched to any gene: 14. Here the CDR3 reads CASTYMGGGQGEPQHF. The CDR3 bases are TGTGCCAGCACCTATATGGGGGGCGGACAGGGGGAGCCCCAGCATTTT.

V and J are TRBV5-6 and TRBJ2-4, with 8 bases lining up with TRBD1. V shed 3 bases and J 7 bases; nucleotides not matched to a gene: 6. The CDR3 has 14 residues. From germline, CDR1 is SGHDT and CDR2 YYEEEE. CDR3 nucleotide sequence: TGTGCCAGCAGCTGGGAAGGACAGGGCAACATTCAGTACTTC. Translating it yields CASSWEGQGNIQYF.

This clone was seen only a few times. This specimen includes other DNA sequences encoding the same CDR3. This chain links TRBV7-3 with TRBJ2-2; the D gene is possibly TRBD1 (8 bases). The germline CDR1 and CDR2 sequences are SGHTA and FQGTGA. V was shortened by 2 bases and J by 4 bases, with 17 bases between the two germline ends. The CDR3 is made up of 17 amino acids. CDR3 in DNA: TGTGCCAGCAGCTTAGGGGGGGGCAGGGGGCCCACCGGGGAGCTGTTTTTT. Protein product: CASSLGGGRGPTGELFF.

This chain links TRBV4-2 with TRBJ1-1; D perhaps matches TRBD1 (5 bases). The V end lost 2 bases, the J end lost 1 base, and 17 bases lay between the germline ends. Germline V lookup: CDR1 LGHNA, CDR2 YNFKEQ. The CDR3 length is 17 residues. The CDR3 sequence: CASSQISGTGGNTEAFF. As DNA, the CDR3 is TGTGCCAGCAGCCAAATCTCTGGTACGGGGGGGAACACTGAAGCTTTCTTT.

The rearrangement links TRBV4-1 to TRBJ2-7, with 8 bases fitting TRBD1. V shed 5 bases and J 4 bases; nucleotides not matched to a gene: 10. The V gene's germline CDR1 is MGHRA and CDR2 YSYEKL. The CDR3 consists of 15 residues. Written as DNA, the CDR3 is TGCGCCAGCAGCAAACCGGGACAGGTGATTTACGAGCAGTACTTC. Amino acid sequence: CASSKPGQVIYEQYF.

The chain joins TRBV7-8 to TRBJ2-5; the match to TRBD1 covers 12 bases. CDR1 and CDR2 from the germline V gene are SGHVS and FQNEAQ. V was clipped by 4 bases and J by 5 bases; unmatched bases: 5. The CDR3 covers 15 residues. CDR3 region: CASSSRDRGRETQYF. DNA of the CDR3: TGTGCCAGCAGCTCCAGGGACAGGGGGCGGGAGACCCAGTACTTC.

This rearrangement joins TRBV30 to TRBJ2-3, with TRBD1 identical over 9 bases. The CDR3 extends over 12 amino acids. CDR1 is GTSNPN and CDR2 is SVGIG in the germline V gene (reference sequence). J lost 6 bases, V lost 5 bases, and 3 bases had no gene match. CDR3 DNA: TGTGCCTGGGGGACAGGGTCCGATACGCAGTATTTT. This codes for CAWGTGSDTQYF.

The chain carries TRBV19 and TRBJ2-7; maybe TRBD2 (6 bases). The CDR3 has 16 amino acids. CDR1 and CDR2 from the germline V gene are LNHDA and SQIVND (reference sequence). V was pared by 8 bases and J by 2 bases, with 22 bases between. The CDR3 is CASSPLGRSSPYEQYF. The DNA for the CDR3 is TGTGCCAGTTCCCCCCTAGGGAGGAGCAGTCCCTACGAGCAGTACTTC.

The V call is TRBV10-3, the J call TRBJ2-5; 10 nucleotides align to TRBD1. The tail of the sequence fits TRBJ2-7 better, so the J call may be wrong. The CDR3 consists of 13 residues. The germline V gene encodes CDR1 ENHRY and CDR2 SYGVKD. CDR3 nucleotide sequence: TGTGCCACCACCGGACAGGGGGACGGCGAGCAGTACTTC. As protein: CATTGQGDGEQYF.

This chain links TRBV18 with TRBJ2-7; 11 bases align to TRBD2. CDR3 length equals 14 residues. Germline CDR1 and CDR2: KGHSH and LQKENI. Germline trimming cut 3 bases from V and 3 bases from J; bases unmatched to any gene: 1. Written as DNA, the CDR3 is TGTGCCAGCTCACCGGGACTAGCGGACTACGAGCAGTACTTC. Its protein is CASSPGLADYEQYF.